These 24 T cell receptor beta chains share one sample of origin, sequenced in a study of metastatic and nonmetastatic thyroid tumors. Via MiXCR, TCRdb re-called the PCR reads. The sample includes about 70,000 clones, 18% of them seen just once. Each patient went into thyroid surgery without having received any treatment. The sample consisted of blood. Receptors were obtained from a female donor with papillary thyroid cancer or a benign thyroid nodule (not recorded which). Some clones in this sample may be carry-over from other donors' samples.

This clone was seen ten or more times. The chain combines TRBV6-1 with TRBJ1-6; 8 bases line up with TRBD1. Germline CDR1 is MNHNS and CDR2 is SASEGT. Trimming at V came to 7 bases and at J to 7 bases, leaving 9 bases not matched to a gene. CDR3 length equals 15 residues. CDR3: CASTGQGILNSPLHF. DNA of the CDR3: TGTGCCAGCACTGGACAGGGAATCTTAAATTCACCCCTCCACTTT.

This clone was seen ten or more times. The rearrangement uses TRBV6-1 and TRBJ1-6; 9 nucleotides match TRBD1. The CDR3 is made up of 15 amino acids. Germline V lookup: CDR1 MNHNS, CDR2 SASEGT. J lost 7 bases, V lost 3 bases, and 4 bases had no gene match. This CDR3 is CASSEGTGTNSPLHF. In nucleotides, the CDR3 is TGTGCCAGCAGTGAGGGGACAGGGACGAATTCACCCCTCCACTTT.

Written as DNA, the CDR3 is TGTGCCAGCAGTTATAGACGGGGGTACAATGAGCAGTTCTTC. As protein: CASSYRRGYNEQFF. The rearrangement links TRBV12-3 or TRBV12-4 to TRBJ2-1; tentatively, D is TRBD2 (6 bases). Trimming stripped 4 bases from V and 4 bases from J, with 11 bases between. This CDR3 spans 14 amino acids.

The chain joins TRBV3-1 to TRBJ2-4; 8 bases align to TRBD1. J gave up 2 bases and V 1 base, and 1 base lay outside the gene matches. The germline CDR1 and CDR2 sequences are LGHDT and YNNKEL (reference sequence). The CDR3 runs 15 residues. The CDR3 loop reads CASSQGTGPKNIQYF. The CDR3 region has the DNA TGTGCCAGCAGCCAAGGGACAGGGCCCAAAAACATTCAGTACTTC.

V and J are TRBV6-5 and TRBJ1-1; no clear D gene. CDR1 is MNHEY and CDR2 is SVGAGI in the germline V gene. The V and J ends lost 2 bases and 7 bases respectively, with 5 bases between them. CDR3 size: 11 residues. The CDR3 DNA reads TGTGCCAGCAGTTACGTCAGTGAAGCTTTCTTT. It yields the protein CASSYVSEAFF.

The table lists this clone with many counts. The gene calls are TRBV5-1 and TRBJ1-4; tentative D call: TRBD1 (5 bases). Germline CDR1 is SGHRS and CDR2 is YFSETQ. CDR3 length: 15 residues. Trimming stripped 4 bases from V and 4 bases from J, with 14 bases between. The CDR3 nucleotides are TGCGCCAGCAGCCGGACGGGACGGATTAATGAAAAACTGTTTTTT. This translates into CASSRTGRINEKLFF.

There are many counts of this clone. The chain carries TRBV4-2 and TRBJ2-7; D not resolved. The V gene's germline CDR1 is LGHNA and CDR2 YNFKEQ. This CDR3 comprises 12 residues. Trimming removed 1 base at V and 3 bases at J, with 4 bases between. In nucleotides, the CDR3 is TGTGCCAGCAGCCAAGGGCGCTACGAGCAGTACTTC. This encodes CASSQGRYEQYF.

This sequence joins TRBV5-4 and TRBJ2-2; 7 bases line up with TRBD2. CDR1 is SGHNT, CDR2 YYREEE, per germline (reference sequence). V lost 2 bases to trimming and J lost 2 bases; unmatched junction nucleotides: 3. This CDR3 region has 15 residues. The chain's CDR3 is CASSFGGGNTGELFF. In nucleotides, the CDR3 is TGTGCCAGCAGCTTTGGGGGGGGTAACACCGGGGAGCTGTTTTTT.

This clone was found many times. The rearrangement joins TRBV18 to TRBJ1-3; D is unclear. Trimming left V 1 base short and J 2 bases short, with 18 bases between. Germline loops: CDR1 KGHSH, CDR2 LQKENI. The length of the CDR3 is 18 residues. The CDR3 loop is CASSPLWAGSIAGNTIYF. The CDR3 bases are TGTGCCAGCTCACCACTATGGGCGGGGTCGATCGCTGGAAACACCATATATTTT.

This clone was seen many times. V usage is TRBV5-8 and J usage is TRBJ2-1; D call uncertain. Trimming cost V 0 bases and J 0 bases, with 4 bases left between them. Per germline, CDR1 SGHTS and CDR2 YDEGEE. CDR3 size: 14 residues. CDR3 sequence (DNA): TGTGCCAGCAGCTTGGGCGGCTCCTACAATGAGCAGTTCTTC. Translating it yields CASSLGGSYNEQFF.

At least ten counts were recorded for this clone. The gene calls are TRBV27 and TRBJ1-5; D unclear. V was trimmed by 5 bases and J by 7 bases, leaving 12 bases between them. This CDR3 comprises 13 residues. The germline V gene encodes CDR1 MNHEY and CDR2 SMNVEV (reference sequence). CDR3 bases: TGTGCCAGCAGTCCGGGAGGATACCAGCCCCAGCATTTT. Translating it yields CASSPGGYQPQHF.

Remarks on this clone: The junction and the germline gene differ at one end; a read error may be behind it. This chain connects TRBV5-1 to TRBJ1-4; D perhaps matches TRBD1 (6 bases). Germline V gene data show CDR1 as SGHRS and CDR2 as YFSETQ. The length of the CDR3 is 14 residues. The CDR3 sequence: CASSGGTLLEKMFF. In DNA form, the CDR3 reads TGCGCCAGCAGCGGAGGGACATTGCTTGAAAAAATGTTTTTT.

The chain links TRBV18 to TRBJ2-7; 10 bases fit TRBD2. Germline V gene sequence: CDR1 KGHSH, CDR2 LQKENI. This CDR3 has 18 amino acids. J lost 2 bases, V lost 5 bases, and 15 bases had no gene match. CDR3 sequence: CASSTPTTRTSGTYEQYF. CDR3 in DNA: TGTGCCAGCTCAACGCCCACCACGCGGACTAGCGGAACCTACGAGCAGTACTTC.

A few counts support this clone. The sample has other DNA sequences that encode this CDR3 too. This chain joins TRBV6-5 and TRBJ1-2, with TRBD1 matching over 10 bases. CDR1 and CDR2 (germline): MNHEY, SVGAGI. The CDR3 consists of 15 residues. The J segment lost 8 bases and the V segment lost 4 bases, leaving 10 bases of the junction unmatched. CDR3 sequence: CASSSPGQGRYGYTF. CDR3 sequence (DNA): TGTGCCAGCAGTTCACCGGGACAGGGGCGGTACGGCTACACCTTC.

Ten or more counts support this clone. The genes are TRBV7-2 and TRBJ2-3; 11 positions agree with TRBD2. V lost 0 bases and J lost 7; bases outside the gene matches: 9. The CDR3 sequence is 17 residues long. Looked up from germline, CDR1 is SGHTA and CDR2 is FQGNSA. The CDR3 DNA is TGTGCCAGCAGCTTAGCTCCTCGACTAGCGGGATTCCATACGCAGTATTTT. Translating it yields CASSLAPRLAGFHTQYF. Using reference TRBV7-2 and TRBJ2-3 for the parts outside the CDR3, the full variable domain is GAGVSQSPSNKVTEKGKDVELRCDPISGHTALYWYRQSLGQGLEFLIYFQGNSAPDKSGLPSDRFSAERTGGSVSTLTIQRTQQEDSAVYLCASSLAPRLAGFHTQYFGPGTRLTVL.

This clone was counted ten times or more. It may be a read error: a sequence one base away is much more abundant. V gene TRBV28 combines with J gene TRBJ2-1, with 9 bases matching TRBD2. The CDR3 spans 15 residues. The germline V gene encodes CDR1 MDHEN and CDR2 SYDVKM. The V and J ends lost 6 bases and 8 bases, in that order; junction bases with no gene match: 11. As DNA, the CDR3 is TGTGCCAGCAGCCCGTTGGGCGGGAGGGGGGATGAGCAGTTCTTC. Protein product: CASSPLGGRGDEQFF.

This clone was counted ten times or more. The chain couples TRBV19 to TRBJ1-2; no definite D call. Germline assignment: CDR1 LNHDA and CDR2 SQIVND (reference sequence). V lost 3 bases and J 0 bases, leaving 2 bases between the germline ends. The CDR3 loop spans 12 amino acids. The CDR3 DNA reads as TGTGCCAGTAGTATGCCTAACTATGGCTACACCTTC. It is translated as CASSMPNYGYTF.

In its sample, this clone was seen many times. The V and J genes are TRBV2 and TRBJ2-3; D uncertain. CDR1 and CDR2 (germline): SNHLY, FYNNEI. CDR3 length: 14 residues. Deletions cut 2 bases from V and 0 bases from J, with 6 bases between. CDR3 amino acids: CASSETDSTDTQYF. CDR3 DNA: TGTGCCAGCAGTGAAACCGACAGCACAGATACGCAGTATTTT.

This clone was picked up many times. This chain connects TRBV20-1 to TRBJ2-1; D unresolved. The CDR3 loop spans 14 amino acids. Germline V gives CDR1 DFQATT, CDR2 SNEGSKA (reference sequence). Trimming removed 7 bases from V and 2 bases from J, with 15 bases in between. The DNA for the CDR3 is TGCAGTGTGGCCAACCCCAAGACCTACAATGAGCAGTTCTTC. Its translation: CSVANPKTYNEQFF.

This clone was found many times. V and J are TRBV11-1 and TRBJ1-5; the D gene is possibly TRBD1 (5 bases). This CDR3 region has 16 residues. The germline V gene has CDR1 SGHAT and CDR2 FQDESV (reference sequence). Trimming left V 1 base short and J 5 bases short, with 15 bases between. The CDR3 nucleotides are TGTGCCAGCAGCTTAGGGGACGGGGGTGCTGATCAGCCCCAGCATTTT. This encodes CASSLGDGGADQPQHF.

The rearrangement joins TRBV3-1 to TRBJ1-2; D is undetermined. The CDR3 runs 13 residues. Germline lookup yields CDR1 LGHDT and CDR2 YNNKEL (reference sequence). The V and J ends lost 1 base and 6 bases respectively, with 9 bases between them. As DNA, the CDR3 is TGTGCCAGCAGCCAAGTGGAGGACGATGGCTACACCTTC. Residues: CASSQVEDDGYTF.

This clone was recorded many times. This chain joins TRBV27 and TRBJ2-3; D is possibly TRBD2 (5 bases). The CDR3 has 16 amino acids. Germline CDR1 is MNHEY and CDR2 is SMNVEV (reference sequence). The V end was cut by 5 bases, the J end by 1 base, with 16 bases between. The CDR3 is CASSPGRMRGTDTQYF. The CDR3 coding sequence is TGTGCCAGCAGTCCAGGAAGGATGAGGGGCACAGATACGCAGTATTTT.

The sample holds a few counts of this clone. The chain joins TRBV28 to TRBJ1-2; D uncertain. This CDR3 has 11 amino acids. V dropped 7 bases and J dropped 4 bases, with 7 bases sitting between them. Germline CDR1 and CDR2: MDHEN and SYDVKM. CDR3 sequence reads: CASTDGYGYTF. CDR3 in DNA: TGTGCCAGCACTGATGGCTATGGCTACACCTTC.

Ten or more counts support this clone. V gene TRBV29-1 combines with J gene TRBJ2-1, with D uncertain. The CDR3 covers 14 residues. Trimming removed 4 bases from V and 2 bases from J, with 12 bases in between. Germline CDR1 reads SQVTM; CDR2 reads ANQGSEA. The CDR3 loop is CSVALQVTYNEQFF. Written as DNA, the CDR3 is TGCAGCGTTGCCTTGCAAGTGACCTACAATGAGCAGTTCTTC.